The 5 T cell receptor beta chains presented below share a single source sample, sequenced in a study of cytomegalovirus exposure and HLA in healthy donors. Primers: 60 Vbeta forward and 13 Jbeta reverse. Sequencing used immunoSEQ multiplex PCR; TCRdb keeps in-frame clones, though not all of them. Here the sample spans 60,000 to 85,000 clones, roughly two thirds being singletons. The sequencing sample was made of PBMCs. Receptors were obtained from a man in his fifties or sixties in good health and CMV-seropositive.

This chain links TRBV14 with TRBJ1-2; D gene uncertain. This CDR3 is built from 16 residues. CDR1 is SGHDN and CDR2 is FVKESK in the germline V gene. V lost 1 base and J 0 bases, leaving 12 bases between the germline ends. The CDR3 spells CASSQGGGGANYGYTF. DNA for the CDR3: TGTGCCAGCAGCCAAGGGGGTGGAGGAGCTAACTATGGCTACACCTTC.

J is TRBJ1-1 and V is TRBV6-1, with unresolved D. V was clipped by 6 bases and J by 1 base, with 9 bases between them. Germline V CDR1 and CDR2: MNHNS, SASEGT. This CDR3 comprises 13 residues. The CDR3 loop reads CASSPLRNTEAFF. DNA for the CDR3: TGTGCCAGCAGCCCTCTAAGGAACACTGAAGCTTTCTTT.

The CDR3 is CASSKGPFFPFEQFF. The CDR3 nucleotides are TGTGCCAGTTCTAAGGGGCCCTTTTTCCCTTTTGAGCAGTTCTTC. This rearrangement joins TRBV7-2 to TRBJ2-1; D perhaps matches TRBD1 (5 bases). Germline V gene sequence: CDR1 SGHTA, CDR2 FQGNSA. The CDR3 consists of 15 residues. V was pared by 9 bases and J by 9 bases, with 24 bases between.

The V call is TRBV6-6, the J call TRBJ2-7, with 8 bases matching TRBD1. The V gene end was trimmed by 7 bases and the J gene end by 1 base; junction bases not matched to a gene: 6. The germline CDR1 and CDR2 sequences are MNHNY and SVGAGI (reference sequence). The CDR3 is 14 amino acids. CDR3: CASIATGVSYEQYF. The CDR3 region has the DNA TGTGCCAGCATTGCGACAGGGGTTTCCTACGAGCAGTACTTC.

The V call is TRBV28, the J call TRBJ1-1; D gene unclear. This CDR3 region has 14 residues. The germline V gene has CDR1 MDHEN and CDR2 SYDVKM. Trimming cost V 3 bases and J 1 base, with 9 bases left between them. The CDR3: CASSFPVRNTEAFF. In nucleotides, the CDR3 is TGTGCCAGCAGTTTTCCCGTCAGGAACACTGAAGCTTTCTTT.